The 17 T cell receptor beta chains given below trace back to one sample, sequenced in a study of T cell repertoires in cytomegalovirus infection. Their recognized antigens are unknown. TCRdb used MiXCR to reprocess the reads, holding one entry per CDR3 protein. The data contain some 900,000 distinct CDR3 sequences, 30% to 35% of them singletons. The starting material was cultured CD8+ T cells from PBMCs, obtained from culture after CMV antigen stimulation. The receptors were sampled from a human donor in good health (CMV status not recorded). Some clones in this sample may be carry-over from other donors' samples.

The chain uses TRBV15 and TRBJ2-1; 9 bases are shared with TRBD2. The CDR3 sequence is 15 residues long. The V gene end was trimmed by 1 base and the J gene end by 6 bases; junction bases not matched to a gene: 4. Germline values: CDR1 LNHNV, CDR2 YYDKDF (reference sequence). The CDR3 nucleotides read TGTGCCACCAGCAGAGCCCTAGCGGGGACCAATGAGCAGTTCTTC. Translating it yields CATSRALAGTNEQFF. The full variable domain, rest sourced from reference TRBV15 and TRBJ2-1, is DAMVIQNPRYQVTQFGKPVTLSCSQTLNHNVMYWYQQKSSQAPKLLFHYYDKDFNNEADTPDNFQSRRPNTSFCFLDIRSPGLGDTAMYLCATSRALAGTNEQFFGPGTRLTVL.

The V gene is TRBV6-8, the J gene TRBJ2-3; possibly TRBD1 for D (6 bases). Trimming removed 2 bases from V and 5 bases from J, with 8 bases in between. Germline V CDR1 and CDR2: MNHGY, SAAAGT. CDR3 length: 13 residues. The CDR3 DNA sequence: TGTGCCAGCAGTTACCCAGGGGTAGATACGCAGTATTTT. The encoded protein is CASSYPGVDTQYF.

In this sample, this clonotype turned up many times. The chain carries TRBV7-8 and TRBJ2-5; 9 bases map to TRBD2. Germline lookup yields CDR1 SGHVS and CDR2 FQNEAQ. With V trimmed by 2 bases and J by 4 bases, 8 bases remained unmatched. This CDR3 is 16 amino acids long. The DNA of the CDR3 is TGTGCCAGCAGCTTACTTGGCGGGGGGGCCATAGAGACCCAGTACTTC. It encodes CASSLLGGGAIETQYF.

This rearrangement joins TRBV19 to TRBJ1-1; TRBD1 is a possible D gene (6 bases). CDR1 and CDR2 from the germline V gene are LNHDA and SQIVND (reference sequence). This CDR3 has 14 residues. V was shortened by 9 bases and J by 3 bases, with 17 bases between the two germline ends. Here the CDR3 DNA reads TGTGCCAGCCAAACAGGGTTTATTGACACTGAAGCTTTCTTT. Amino acids: CASQTGFIDTEAFF.

This clonotype turned up a few times. The chain uses TRBV12-3 or TRBV12-4 and TRBJ1-6; D not resolved. V lost 5 bases, J lost 10 bases, and 12 bases lay in between. The CDR3 contains 13 residues. CDR3 in amino acids: CASSPNLGSPLHF. The DNA of the CDR3 is TGTGCCAGCAGTCCCAACTTGGGATCACCCCTCCACTTT.

V is TRBV28 and J is TRBJ1-2; D not certain. Deletions cut 2 bases from V and 4 bases from J, with 11 bases between. Germline-derived CDR1 and CDR2 are MDHEN and SYDVKM. The CDR3 consists of 14 residues. The CDR3, as DNA: TGTGCCAGCAGTTTAGCCAGGAGGGTCTATGGCTACACCTTC. The encoded protein is CASSLARRVYGYTF.

V and J are TRBV13 and TRBJ2-7, with TRBD2 matching 12 bases. The germline CDR1 and CDR2 sequences are PRHDT and FYEKMQ (reference sequence). V lost 3 bases to trimming and J lost 7 bases; unmatched junction nucleotides: 7. CDR3 length equals 15 residues. CDR3: CASSFGLAGFEEQYF. DNA for the CDR3: TGTGCCAGCAGCTTCGGACTAGCGGGGTTTGAGGAGCAGTACTTC.

This clonotype was counted a few times. The V gene is TRBV6-2 or TRBV6-3, the J gene TRBJ1-5; weak D call: TRBD1 (5 bases). The CDR3 length is 15 residues. Germline V gene sequence: CDR1 MNHEY, CDR2 SVGEGT. Trimming pared 0 bases from V and 5 bases from J, leaving 11 bases between. The CDR3 protein is CASSYSAGRYQPQHF. The CDR3 DNA reads TGTGCCAGCAGTTACTCAGCAGGGAGGTATCAGCCCCAGCATTTT.

The V gene is TRBV29-1, the J gene TRBJ2-7, with 8 nucleotides matching TRBD1. This CDR3 spans 14 amino acids. The J segment lost 2 bases and the V segment lost 4 bases, leaving 7 bases of the junction unmatched. In germline, CDR1 is SQVTM, CDR2 ANQGSEA. CDR3 DNA: TGCAGCGTTGCGGACAGGGTAATTCCCTACGAGCAGTACTTC. It yields the protein CSVADRVIPYEQYF.

The chain carries TRBV20-1 and TRBJ1-2, with 12 bases lining up with TRBD1. CDR1 and CDR2 from the germline V gene are DFQATT and SNEGSKA (reference sequence). The CDR3 has 18 residues. With 1 base clipped from V and 4 bases from J, the junction kept 13 bases outside the gene matches. CDR3 region: CSARAPGDRGRVGYGYTF. Written as DNA, the CDR3 is TGCAGTGCTAGAGCCCCCGGGGACAGGGGGCGCGTAGGCTATGGCTACACCTTC.

This chain uses TRBV11-2 with TRBJ2-2; D unclear. The CDR3 totals 15 residues. The V end lost 1 base, the J end lost 8 bases, and 14 bases lay between the germline ends. Looked up from germline, CDR1 is SGHAT and CDR2 is FQNNGV. The CDR3, as DNA: TGTGCCAGCAGCTTAGGACGGATCGCTTTGGGGGAGCTGTTTTTT. Translated, it gives CASSLGRIALGELFF. Based on the CDR3 plus reference TRBV11-2 and TRBJ2-2, the full variable domain is EAGVAQSPRYKIIEKRQSVAFWCNPISGHATLYWYQQILGQGPKLLIQFQNNGVVDDSQLPKDRFSAERLKGVDSTLKIQPAKLEDSAVYLCASSLGRIALGELFFGEGSRLTVL.

J is TRBJ1-1 and V is TRBV7-6, with D uncertain. The CDR3 contains 13 residues. Germline CDR1 reads SGHVS; CDR2 reads FNYEAQ. Deletions cut 5 bases from V and 3 bases from J, with 10 bases between. CDR3 amino acids: CASSAPLDTEAFF. Written as DNA, the CDR3 is TGTGCCAGCAGCGCCCCGCTAGACACTGAAGCTTTCTTT.

This clonotype was recorded a few times. The J gene is TRBJ1-5, the V gene TRBV24-1, with no clear D. The germline V gene has CDR1 KGHDR and CDR2 SFDVKD. The CDR3 runs to 13 residues. The V end lost 5 bases, the J end lost 3 bases, and 7 bases lay between the germline ends. The CDR3, as DNA: TGTGCCACCAGTGGGGCAGACAATCAGCCCCAGCATTTT. It codes for CATSGADNQPQHF.

The V and J genes are TRBV10-3 and TRBJ1-2; 10 bases line up with TRBD1. J was trimmed by 8 bases and V by 8 bases; bases with no gene match: 8. There are 13 residues in the CDR3. Germline V lookup: CDR1 ENHRY, CDR2 SYGVKD. The DNA for the CDR3 is TGTGCCATCCGAGCCGGGACAGGGGAAGGCTACACCTTC. This codes for CAIRAGTGEGYTF.

This clonotype was detected many times. This rearrangement joins TRBV7-9 to TRBJ1-2; the D gene is possibly TRBD1 (5 bases). Deletions cut 5 bases from V and 4 bases from J, with 17 bases between. Germline lookup yields CDR1 SEHNR and CDR2 FQNEAQ (reference sequence). CDR3 length: 15 amino acids. The CDR3 reads CASSPGPTGAYGYTF. CDR3 nucleotides: TGTGCCAGCAGCCCGGGACCCACTGGGGCCTATGGCTACACCTTC.

The V gene is TRBV27, the J gene TRBJ2-3, with 7 bases that match TRBD1. CDR1 and CDR2 from the germline V gene are MNHEY and SMNVEV (reference sequence). V gave up 5 bases and J gave up 1 base; unmatched junction bases: 6. The CDR3 length is 15 residues. Here the CDR3 reads CASSDRVWGTDTQYF. CDR3 DNA: TGTGCCAGCAGTGACAGGGTATGGGGCACAGATACGCAGTATTTT.

This clonotype was seen only a few times. CDR3 sequence: CASSLRGQGANQPQHF. CDR3 nucleotide sequence: TGTGCCAGCAGTTTAAGGGGACAGGGGGCAAACCAGCCCCAGCATTTT. The chain employs TRBV27 and TRBJ1-5; TRBD1 matches 12 bases. This CDR3 is 16 amino acids long. CDR1 is MNHEY, CDR2 SMNVEV, per germline (reference sequence). V lost 2 bases and J lost 7; bases outside the gene matches: 6.